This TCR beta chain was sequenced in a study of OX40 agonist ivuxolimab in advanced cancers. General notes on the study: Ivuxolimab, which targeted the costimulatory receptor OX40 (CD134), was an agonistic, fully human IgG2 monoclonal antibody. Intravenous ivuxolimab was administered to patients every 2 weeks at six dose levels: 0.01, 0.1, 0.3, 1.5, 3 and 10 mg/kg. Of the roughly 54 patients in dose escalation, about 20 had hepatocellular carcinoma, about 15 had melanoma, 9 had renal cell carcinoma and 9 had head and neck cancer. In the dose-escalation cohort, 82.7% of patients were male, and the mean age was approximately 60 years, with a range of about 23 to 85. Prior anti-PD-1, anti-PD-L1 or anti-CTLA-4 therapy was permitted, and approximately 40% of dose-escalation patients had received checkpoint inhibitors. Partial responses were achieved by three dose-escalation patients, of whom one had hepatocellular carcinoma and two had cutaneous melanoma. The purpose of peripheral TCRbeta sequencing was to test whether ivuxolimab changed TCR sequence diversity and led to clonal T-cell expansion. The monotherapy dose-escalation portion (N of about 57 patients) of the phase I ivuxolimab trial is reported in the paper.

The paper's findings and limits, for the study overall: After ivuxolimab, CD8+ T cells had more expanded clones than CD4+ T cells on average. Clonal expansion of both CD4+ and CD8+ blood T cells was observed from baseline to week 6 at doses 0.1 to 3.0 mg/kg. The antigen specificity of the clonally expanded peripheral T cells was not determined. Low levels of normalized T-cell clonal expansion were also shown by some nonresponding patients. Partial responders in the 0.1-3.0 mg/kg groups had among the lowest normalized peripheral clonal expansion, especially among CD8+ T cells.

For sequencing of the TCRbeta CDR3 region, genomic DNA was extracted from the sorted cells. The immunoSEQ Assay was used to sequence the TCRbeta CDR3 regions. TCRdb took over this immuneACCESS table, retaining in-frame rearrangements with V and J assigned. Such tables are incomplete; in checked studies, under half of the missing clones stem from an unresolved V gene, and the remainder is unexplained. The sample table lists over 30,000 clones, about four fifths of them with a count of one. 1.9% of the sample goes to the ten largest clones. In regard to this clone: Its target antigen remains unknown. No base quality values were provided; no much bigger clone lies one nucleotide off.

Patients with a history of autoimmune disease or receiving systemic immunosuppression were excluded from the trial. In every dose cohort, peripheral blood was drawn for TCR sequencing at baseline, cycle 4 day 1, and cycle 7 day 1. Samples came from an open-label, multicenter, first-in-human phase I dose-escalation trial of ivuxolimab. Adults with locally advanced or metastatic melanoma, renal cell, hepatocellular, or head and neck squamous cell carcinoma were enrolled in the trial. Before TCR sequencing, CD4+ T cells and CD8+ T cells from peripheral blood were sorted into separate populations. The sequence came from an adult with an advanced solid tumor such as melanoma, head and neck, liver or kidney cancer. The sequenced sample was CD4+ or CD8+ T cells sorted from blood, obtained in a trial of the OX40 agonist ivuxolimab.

The sequenced DNA is TGTGCCAGCAGTCTGGAAGTAACGGGAGGGGAGCTGTTTTTT. This codes for CASSLEVTGGELFF. The chain is assembled from TRBV6-4 and TRBJ2-2; the D gene is perhaps TRBD2, on 5 matching bases. From the germline V gene, CDR1 is MRHNA and CDR2 is SNTAGT. The trim is 5 bases for V and 8 bases for J, with a gap of 15 bases between the germline ends. The CDR3 covers 14 residues, taking in both the cysteine and the phenylalanine. The DNA shown is the 42-base CDR3, in frame from base 1.